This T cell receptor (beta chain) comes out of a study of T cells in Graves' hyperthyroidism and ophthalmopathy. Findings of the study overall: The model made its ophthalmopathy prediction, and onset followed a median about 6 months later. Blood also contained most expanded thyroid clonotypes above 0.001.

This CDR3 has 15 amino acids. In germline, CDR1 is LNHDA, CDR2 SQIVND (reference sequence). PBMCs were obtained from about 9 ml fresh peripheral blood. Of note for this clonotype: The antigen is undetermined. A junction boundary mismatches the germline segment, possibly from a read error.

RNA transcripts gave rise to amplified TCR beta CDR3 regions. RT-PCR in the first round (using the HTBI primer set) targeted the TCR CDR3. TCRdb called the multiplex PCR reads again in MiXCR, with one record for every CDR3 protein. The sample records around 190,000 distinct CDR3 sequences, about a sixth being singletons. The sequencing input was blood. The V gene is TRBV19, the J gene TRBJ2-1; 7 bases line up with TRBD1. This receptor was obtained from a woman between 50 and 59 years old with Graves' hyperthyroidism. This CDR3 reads CAGSLEGATYNEQFF. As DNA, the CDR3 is TGTGCCGGTAGTTTAGAGGGGGCTACGTACAATGAGCAGTTCTTC.